This T cell receptor (beta chain) was captured by sequencing in a study of T-cell memory formation after mild COVID-19 (dated by TCRdb to about 2021). For the study in its entirety: TCR sequence clusters from the two donors were found to be largely donor specific. T-cell clones expanding and contracting after mild COVID-19 in a couple of donors were tracked by longitudinal TCRalpha and TCRbeta repertoire sequencing. The cohort was made up of two young adult volunteers, one female and one male, who were previously healthy. What the study reported, not specific to this receptor: Some responding clones were detected in pre-infection memory, which suggested that pre-existing cross-reactive memory T cells had joined the SARS-CoV-2 response. Contracting CD4+ clones were found mainly in CM and EM memory subsets, while CD8+ clones were enriched in EMRA. The study included only a couple of mild cases, and larger cohorts that include severe cases with pre-infection samples were judged to be necessary. Clones contracting from day 15 to 85 had balanced CD4/CD8 phenotypes, while a second wave expanding from day 15 to 37 was biased towards CD4+. SARS-CoV-2 specificity was not confirmed for the second-wave clones peaking on day 37.

Sequenced using an Illumina NovaSeq 6000. Using 5'RACE with constant-segment primers, TCRalpha and TCRbeta cDNA libraries were constructed, with sample barcodes and unique molecular identifiers added in the process. RNA was extracted from every sample with Trizol reagent. Libraries were amplified in two PCR steps, with a second sample barcode and Illumina TruSeq adapters added in the second step. Sequencing of the libraries was done on an Illumina NovaSeq, producing 2 x 150 bp paired-end reads. Regarding the original processing steps: With migec v1.2.7, reads were demultiplexed and then collapsed into UMI-guided consensus sequences. Using mixcr v2.1.11, UMI consensuses were aligned to TRA and TRB V and J templates and then assembled into clonotypes. A clonotype was counted as expanded or contracted only if both edgeR and NoisET called the change significant, with noise models trained on biological replicates. edgeR calls used a false discovery rate-adjusted p below 0.01 and a log2 fold-change threshold of 1. As an exploratory analysis of dynamics, max-normalized trajectories of the 1000 most abundant clonotypes were examined with PCA combined with hierarchical clustering. The CD4 or CD8 phenotype of responding clones was assigned using the separately sequenced CD4+ and CD8+ repertoires. TCRdb trimmed the raw reads at Q25, called clones with MiXCR and kept productive beta chains. Each CDR3 protein appears once, grouped with its most common genes and DNA. The V and J calls reflect TCRdb's pipeline rather than the authors' work. Within this sample are some 160,000 distinct CDR3 sequences, with around 30% of them counted one time only. The top ten hold 12% of the sample.

Ficoll-Paque density gradient centrifugation was the method used to isolate PBMCs. A remark on this clonotype: Its recognized antigen is unknown. The sample holds no much larger clone one base away, and base qualities are not on file.

The CDR1 and CDR2 encoded by the germline V gene are SGHAT and FQNNGV. The cysteine opens and the phenylalanine closes a CDR3 of 13 amino acids. The CDR3 DNA has 39 bases and is translated from base 1. The junction shows trimming of 10 bases on V and 5 bases on J, and the gene matches do not reach 5 bases of it. Sequencing was carried out using PBMCs or a T cell subset sorted from them (not recorded which). Recombination joined TRBV11-2 with TRBJ2-2, and 9 junctional nucleotides match TRBD1. This TCR came from an adult woman who had mild COVID-19 (a few samples of this study predate the infection). The sample titles of this study are shuffled in the database, so cell type and time point are left out; the donor was told from shared clones. The CDR3 protein sequence reads: CAIGDRDTGELFF. Here is the DNA: TGTGCCATCGGGGACAGGGATACCGGGGAGCTGTTTTTT.